Below are 11 T cell receptor beta chains sequenced from a single sample in a study of T cells in Graves' hyperthyroidism and ophthalmopathy. RNA transcripts were the template for amplifying TCR beta CDR3 regions. HTBI primers were the set used in a first-round RT-PCR of the TCR CDR3. Each CDR3 protein gets one entry after TCRdb re-called the multiplex PCR reads with MiXCR. The profile shows about 760,000 distinct CDR3 sequences, just over 35% of them singletons. What was sequenced was blood. The receptors derive from a woman aged 40 to 49 with Graves' hyperthyroidism.

This clonotype showed up many times. The V and J genes are TRBV6-5 and TRBJ2-7; no clear D gene. The CDR3 extends over 13 amino acids. With 2 bases removed from V and 6 bases from J, the gap between germline ends came to 11 bases. Germline-derived CDR1 and CDR2 are MNHEY and SVGAGI. The CDR3 region is CASSYGSSPEQYF. The CDR3 region has the DNA TGTGCCAGCAGTTACGGGTCCTCTCCCGAGCAGTACTTC.

The chain has TRBV12-3 or TRBV12-4 and TRBJ1-5; D is perhaps TRBD1 (5 bases). Trimming removed 2 bases at V and 5 bases at J, with 10 bases between. The CDR3 covers 14 residues. The CDR3 sequence: CASSLSGFYQPQHF. CDR3 sequence (DNA): TGTGCCAGCAGTTTATCAGGGTTCTATCAGCCCCAGCATTTT.

Note on this clonotype: The junction shows a germline mismatch at one end, possibly a read error. V and J are TRBV6-5 and TRBJ1-1; 9 positions agree with TRBD1. The germline gives CDR1 MNHEY, CDR2 SVGAGI. The CDR3 length is 15 residues. CDR3 coding DNA: TGTGCCTGCAGACCCGTAACAGGGGGCGGAACTGAAGCTTTCTTT. Translation: CACRPVTGGGTEAFF.

This clonotype was picked up a small number of times. The chain couples TRBV19 to TRBJ1-2; no clear D gene. Deletions cut 9 bases from V and 3 bases from J, with 17 bases between. This CDR3 comprises 14 residues. Germline V gene sequence: CDR1 LNHDA, CDR2 SQIVND (reference sequence). CDR3 sequence reads: CASSRREGDYGYTF. In nucleotides, the CDR3 is TGTGCCAGCTCCCGGCGTGAGGGAGACTATGGCTACACCTTC.

This clonotype has a count of ten or more. The gene calls are TRBV14 and TRBJ1-2; 7 nucleotides match TRBD1. Germline trimming cut 3 bases from V and 3 bases from J; bases unmatched to any gene: 4. CDR1 and CDR2 from the germline V gene are SGHDN and FVKESK. CDR3 length: 14 residues. For the CDR3, the DNA is TGTGCCAGCAGCCAGCTCGGGACAGACTATGGCTACACCTTC. Its protein product is CASSQLGTDYGYTF.

This clonotype was observed a handful of times. The V call is TRBV7-9, the J call TRBJ1-2; D possibly corresponds to TRBD1 (6 bases). V was pared by 5 bases and J by 0 bases, with 16 bases between. The CDR3 loop spans 16 amino acids. Germline V gene lookup returns CDR1 SEHNR and CDR2 FQNEAQ (reference sequence). For the CDR3, the DNA is TGTGCCAGCAGCCCCTCGGGGGCCGCCCCTAACTATGGCTACACCTTC. Its protein is CASSPSGAAPNYGYTF. The whole variable domain, filled in from reference TRBV7-9 and TRBJ1-2, reads DTGVSQNPRHKITKRGQNVTFRCDPISEHNRLYWYRQTLGQGPEFLTYFQNEAQLEKSRLLSDRFSAERPKGSFSTLEIQRTEQGDSAMYLCASSPSGAAPNYGYTFGSGTRLTVV.

This clonotype was counted ten times or more. J is TRBJ2-7 and V is TRBV7-2, with D maybe TRBD1 (6 bases). V dropped 4 bases and J dropped 5 bases, with 18 bases sitting between them. This CDR3 region has 15 residues. Germline lookup yields CDR1 SGHTA and CDR2 FQGNSA. The CDR3 here is CASSSIGGVLDEQYF. The DNA of the CDR3 is TGTGCCAGCAGCTCGATAGGGGGTGTCTTGGACGAGCAGTACTTC.

This clonotype was counted at least ten times. The V gene is TRBV7-9, the J gene TRBJ1-1; 7 nucleotides align to TRBD1. CDR1 is SEHNR and CDR2 is FQNEAQ in the germline V gene (reference sequence). The CDR3 is 15 residues long. Unmatched junction bases numbered 2, after V lost 1 base and J lost 0 bases. Here the CDR3 DNA reads TGTGCCAGCAGCTTAGAGGGGGCGGTGAACACTGAAGCTTTCTTT. Translating it yields CASSLEGAVNTEAFF. Complete variable domain (other parts from reference TRBV7-9 and TRBJ1-1): DTGVSQNPRHKITKRGQNVTFRCDPISEHNRLYWYRQTLGQGPEFLTYFQNEAQLEKSRLLSDRFSAERPKGSFSTLEIQRTEQGDSAMYLCASSLEGAVNTEAFFGQGTRLTVV.

This clonotype showed up just a few times. The chain has TRBV5-1 and TRBJ1-3; D is perhaps TRBD1 (6 bases). The ends were cut back, 4 bases at V and 3 bases at J, with 14 bases in the middle. Germline V lookup: CDR1 SGHRS, CDR2 YFSETQ. This CDR3 has 15 residues. DNA for the CDR3: TGCGCCAGCAGCGGAGGACAGACCTTTGGAAACACCATATATTTT. It translates to CASSGGQTFGNTIYF.

This clonotype was picked up many times. The V and J genes are TRBV9 and TRBJ2-2; D remains ambiguous. V dropped 5 bases and J dropped 0 bases, with 5 bases sitting between them. Germline V gene sequence: CDR1 SGDLS, CDR2 YYNGEE. The CDR3 runs to 13 residues. In nucleotides, the CDR3 is TGTGCCAGCAGTTATTCGAACACCGGGGAGCTGTTTTTT. Protein: CASSYSNTGELFF.

Many counts were recorded for this clonotype. The gene calls are TRBV24-1 and TRBJ1-2; tentatively, D is TRBD1 (5 bases). The CDR3 extends over 13 amino acids. Germline assignment: CDR1 KGHDR and CDR2 SFDVKD. With 1 base removed from V and 6 bases from J, the gap between germline ends came to 8 bases. This chain's CDR3 is CATSDFQGNGYTF. CDR3 nucleotide sequence: TGTGCCACCAGTGATTTCCAGGGTAATGGCTACACCTTC.